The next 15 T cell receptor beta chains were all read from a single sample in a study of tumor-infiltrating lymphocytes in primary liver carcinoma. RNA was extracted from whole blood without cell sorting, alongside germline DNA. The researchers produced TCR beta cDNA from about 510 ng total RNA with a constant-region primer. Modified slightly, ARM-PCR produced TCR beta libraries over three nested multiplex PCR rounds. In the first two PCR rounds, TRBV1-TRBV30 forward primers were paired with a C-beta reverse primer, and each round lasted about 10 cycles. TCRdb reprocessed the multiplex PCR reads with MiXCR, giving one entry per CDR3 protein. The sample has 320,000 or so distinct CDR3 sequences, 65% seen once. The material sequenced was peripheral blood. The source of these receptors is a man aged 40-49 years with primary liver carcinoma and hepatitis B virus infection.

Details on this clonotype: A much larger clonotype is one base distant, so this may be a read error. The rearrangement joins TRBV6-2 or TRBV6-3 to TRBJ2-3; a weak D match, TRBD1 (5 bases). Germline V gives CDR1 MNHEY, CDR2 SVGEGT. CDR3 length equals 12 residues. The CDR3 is CASTESTGTQYF. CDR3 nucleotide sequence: TGTGCCAGCACGGAAAGCACAGGTACGCAGTATTTT.

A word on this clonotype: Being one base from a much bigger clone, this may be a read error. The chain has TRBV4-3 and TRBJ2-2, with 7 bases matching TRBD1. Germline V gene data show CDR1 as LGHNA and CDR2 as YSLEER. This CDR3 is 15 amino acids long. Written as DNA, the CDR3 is TGCGCCAGCAGCCAAATACAGGGGAACACCGGGGAGCCGTTTTTT. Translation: CASSQIQGNTGEPFF.

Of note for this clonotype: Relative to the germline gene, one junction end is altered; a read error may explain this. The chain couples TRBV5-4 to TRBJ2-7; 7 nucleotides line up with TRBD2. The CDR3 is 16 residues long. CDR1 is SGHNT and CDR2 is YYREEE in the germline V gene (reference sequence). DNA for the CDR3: TGTGCCAGCAGCTCCAGCGGCGGGAGTAGCTCCTACGAGGAGTACTTC. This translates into CASSSSGGSSSYEEYF.

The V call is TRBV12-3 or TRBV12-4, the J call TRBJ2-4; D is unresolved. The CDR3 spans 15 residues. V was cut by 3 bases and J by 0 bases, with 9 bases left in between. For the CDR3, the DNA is TGTGCCAGCAGTTTGGAGCTTTTAGCCAAAAACATTCAGTACTTC. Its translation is CASSLELLAKNIQYF.

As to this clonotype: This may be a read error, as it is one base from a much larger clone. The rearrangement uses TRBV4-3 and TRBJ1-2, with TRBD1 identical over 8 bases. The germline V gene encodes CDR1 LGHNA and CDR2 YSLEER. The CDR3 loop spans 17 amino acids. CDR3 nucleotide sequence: TGCGCCAGCAGCCAGGATTATCGACAGGGGCGGATCTATGACTACACCTTC. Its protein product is CASSQDYRQGRIYDYTF.

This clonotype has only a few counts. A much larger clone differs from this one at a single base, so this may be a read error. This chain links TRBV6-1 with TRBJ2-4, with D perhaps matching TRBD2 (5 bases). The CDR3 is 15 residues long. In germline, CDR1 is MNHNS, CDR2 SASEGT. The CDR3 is CASSEIGLAKNIRYF. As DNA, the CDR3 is TGTGCCAGCAGTGAAATCGGGCTAGCCAAAAACATTCGGTACTTC.

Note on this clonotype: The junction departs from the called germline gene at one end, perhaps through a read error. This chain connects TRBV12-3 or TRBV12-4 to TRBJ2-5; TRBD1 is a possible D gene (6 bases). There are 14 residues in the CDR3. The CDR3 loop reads CANSLHRDVETRYF. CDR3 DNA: TGTGCCAACAGTTTGCACAGGGATGTTGAGACCCGGTACTTC.

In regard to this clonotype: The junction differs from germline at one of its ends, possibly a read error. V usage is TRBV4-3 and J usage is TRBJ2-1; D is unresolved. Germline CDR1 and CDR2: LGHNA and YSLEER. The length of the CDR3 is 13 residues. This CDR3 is CASSQDVGPEQLF. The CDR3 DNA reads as TGCGCCAGCAGCCAAGATGTAGGACCGGAGCAGCTCTTC.

DNA of the CDR3: TGCGCCAGCAGCTTGGCTCCCGGGACAGGGTGGGACGAGCAGTACTTC. Amino acids: CASSLAPGTGWDEQYF. The J gene is TRBJ2-7, the V gene TRBV5-1; 9 bases align to TRBD1. The CDR3 runs 16 residues. The V gene's germline CDR1 is SGHRS and CDR2 YFSETQ. Trimming cost V 0 bases and J 5 bases; bases outside gene matches: 9. Filled out from reference TRBV5-1 and TRBJ2-7, the complete variable domain reads KAGVTQTPRYLIKTRGQQVTLSCSPISGHRSVSWYQQTPGQGLQFLFEYFSETQRNKGNFPGRFSGRQFSNSRSEMNVSTLELGDSALYLCASSLAPGTGWDEQYFGPGTRLTVT.

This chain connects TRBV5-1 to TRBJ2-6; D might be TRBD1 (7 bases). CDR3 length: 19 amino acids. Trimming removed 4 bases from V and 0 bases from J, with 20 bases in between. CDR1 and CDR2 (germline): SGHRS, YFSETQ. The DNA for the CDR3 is TGCGCCAGCAGCGAGGGGGGACAGCGCCTCCCCTCTGGGGCCAACGTCCTGACTTTC. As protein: CASSEGGQRLPSGANVLTF.

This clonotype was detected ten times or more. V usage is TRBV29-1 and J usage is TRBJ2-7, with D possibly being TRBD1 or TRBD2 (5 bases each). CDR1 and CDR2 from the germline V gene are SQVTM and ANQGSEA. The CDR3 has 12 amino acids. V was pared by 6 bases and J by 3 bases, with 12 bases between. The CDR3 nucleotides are TGCAGCGTGTCCCCAGGGAGCTACGAGCAGTACTTC. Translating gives CSVSPGSYEQYF.

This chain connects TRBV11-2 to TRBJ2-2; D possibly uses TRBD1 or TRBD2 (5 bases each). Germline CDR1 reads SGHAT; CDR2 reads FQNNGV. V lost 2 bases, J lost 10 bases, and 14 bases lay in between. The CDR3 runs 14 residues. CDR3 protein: CASSLIVRGVELFF. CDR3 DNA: TGTGCCAGCAGCTTAATAGTGAGGGGCGTGGAGCTGTTTTTT.

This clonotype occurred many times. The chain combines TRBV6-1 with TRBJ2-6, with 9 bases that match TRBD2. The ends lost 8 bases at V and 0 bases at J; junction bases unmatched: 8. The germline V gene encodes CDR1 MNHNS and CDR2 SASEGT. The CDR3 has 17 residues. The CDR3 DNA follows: TGTGCCAGCTCCATGCTAGCGGGATCCTCTGGGGCCAACGTCCTGACTTTC. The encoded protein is CASSMLAGSSGANVLTF.

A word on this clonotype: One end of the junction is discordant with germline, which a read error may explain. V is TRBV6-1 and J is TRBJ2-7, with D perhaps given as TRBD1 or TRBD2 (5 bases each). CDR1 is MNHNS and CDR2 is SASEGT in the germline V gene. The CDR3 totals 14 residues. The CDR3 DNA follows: TGTGGCAGCAATGCCCAGGGACGGGTCTACGAGCAGTACTTC. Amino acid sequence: CGSNAQGRVYEQYF.

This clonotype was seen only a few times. This CDR3 is CASSPGQGTDTQYF. CDR3 nucleotide sequence: TGCGCCAGCAGCCCGGGGCAGGGCACAGATACGCAGTATTTT. V and J are TRBV5-1 and TRBJ2-3; D may correspond to TRBD1 or TRBD2 (5 bases each). Trimming took 4 bases from V and 1 from J, leaving 10 bases between them. CDR1 and CDR2 (germline): SGHRS, YFSETQ. The length of the CDR3 is 14 residues.